This T cell receptor (beta chain) was recorded in a study of blood T cell repertoires in COVID-19. As for the study in general: There were acute and convalescent COVID-19 samples, and they came from the United States, Italy and Spain. PBMCs, B-cell-depleted T cells, or T cells provided the cDNA or gDNA that made up the material.

In the study's own analysis: The authors estimated nucleated cell counts from reference gene primer amplification. Repertoires were generated with immunoSEQ multiplex PCR, while TCRdb's copy carries only in-frame clones and drops some. V, J and clone size are those of that table, while D and trimming were read from the DNA. The repertoire holds about 60,000 clones, with 80% to 90% as singletons. The germline gives CDR1 SGHRS, CDR2 YFSETQ. This CDR3 has 13 amino acids. Trimming removed 3 bases at V and 3 bases at J, with 10 bases between. This clonotype was obtained from a man aged 35-49 years with acute or convalescent COVID-19. The sequencing input was peripheral blood. This rearrangement joins TRBV5-1 to TRBJ2-7; TRBD1 might be the D (5 bases). The CDR3 here is CASSYQDSYEQYF. The DNA of the CDR3 is TGCGCCAGCAGCTACCAAGACAGCTACGAGCAGTACTTC.